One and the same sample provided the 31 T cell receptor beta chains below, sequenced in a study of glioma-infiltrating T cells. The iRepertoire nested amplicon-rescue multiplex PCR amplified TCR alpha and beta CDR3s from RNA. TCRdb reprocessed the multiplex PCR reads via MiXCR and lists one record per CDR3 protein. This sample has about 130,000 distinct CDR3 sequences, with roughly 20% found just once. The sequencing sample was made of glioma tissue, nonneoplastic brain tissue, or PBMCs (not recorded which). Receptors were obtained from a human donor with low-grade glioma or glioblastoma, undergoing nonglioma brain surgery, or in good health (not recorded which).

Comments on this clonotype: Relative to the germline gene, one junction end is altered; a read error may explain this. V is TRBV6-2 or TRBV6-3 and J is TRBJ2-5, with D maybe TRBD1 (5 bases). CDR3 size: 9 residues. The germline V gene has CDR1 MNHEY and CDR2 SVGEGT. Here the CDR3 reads CASSQPDRF. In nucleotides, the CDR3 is TGTGCCAGCAGTCAACCCGACAGATTC.

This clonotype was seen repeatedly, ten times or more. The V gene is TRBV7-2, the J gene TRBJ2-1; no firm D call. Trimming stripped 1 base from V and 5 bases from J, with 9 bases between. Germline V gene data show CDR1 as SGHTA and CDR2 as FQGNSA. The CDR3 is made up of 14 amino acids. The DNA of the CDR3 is TGTGCCAGCAGCTTAGGAGCCACCAACAATGAGCAGTTCTTC. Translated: CASSLGATNNEQFF.

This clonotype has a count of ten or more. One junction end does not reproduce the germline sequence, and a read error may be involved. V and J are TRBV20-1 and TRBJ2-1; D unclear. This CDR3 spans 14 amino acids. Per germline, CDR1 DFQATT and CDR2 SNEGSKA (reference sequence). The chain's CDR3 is CSARLTGGLNEQFF. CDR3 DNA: TGCAGCGCTAGGTTAACGGGTGGCCTTAATGAGCAGTTCTTC.

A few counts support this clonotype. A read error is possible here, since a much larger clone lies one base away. The CDR3 DNA reads as TGTGCCAGCCGCTCAGGACTAGCGGCAGGCTCCGATACGCAGTATTTT. Its translation: CASRSGLAAGSDTQYF. The chain couples TRBV7-2 to TRBJ2-3, with 10 bases lining up with TRBD2. The CDR3 is made up of 16 amino acids. Germline values: CDR1 SGHTA, CDR2 FQGNSA. V trimming: 8 bases; J trimming: 6 bases; junction bases outside the gene matches: 14.

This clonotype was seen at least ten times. The CDR3: CSARVQGLYEQYF. The CDR3 bases are TGCAGTGCTAGAGTACAGGGGTTATACGAGCAGTACTTC. The genes are TRBV20-1 and TRBJ2-7; 7 nucleotides match TRBD1. The ends lost 1 base at V and 4 bases at J; junction bases unmatched: 4. The length of the CDR3 is 13 residues. The germline CDR1 and CDR2 sequences are DFQATT and SNEGSKA (reference sequence).

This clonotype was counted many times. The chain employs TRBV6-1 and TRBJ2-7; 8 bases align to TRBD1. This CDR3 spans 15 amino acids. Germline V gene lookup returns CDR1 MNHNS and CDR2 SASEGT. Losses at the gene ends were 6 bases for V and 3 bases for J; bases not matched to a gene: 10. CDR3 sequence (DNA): TGTGCCAGCAGCCCCGGGACAGGTCTTCTCTACGAGCAGTACTTC. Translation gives CASSPGTGLLYEQYF.

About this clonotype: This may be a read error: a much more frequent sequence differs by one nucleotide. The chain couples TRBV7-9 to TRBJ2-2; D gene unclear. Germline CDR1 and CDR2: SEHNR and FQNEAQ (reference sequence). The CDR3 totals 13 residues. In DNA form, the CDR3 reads TGTGCCGGCAGCTTTCTCAGTATCAGGGAGCTGTTTTTT. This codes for CAGSFLSIRELFF.

DNA for the CDR3: TGTGCCAGCAGCAACAACAGGGCAGTTGGAAACACCATATATTTT. Amino acid sequence: CASSNNRAVGNTIYF. This chain uses TRBV9 with TRBJ1-3; weak D call: TRBD1 (6 bases). This CDR3 spans 15 amino acids. V was clipped by 4 bases and J by 3 bases, with 14 bases between them. Germline CDR1 and CDR2: SGDLS and YYNGEE.

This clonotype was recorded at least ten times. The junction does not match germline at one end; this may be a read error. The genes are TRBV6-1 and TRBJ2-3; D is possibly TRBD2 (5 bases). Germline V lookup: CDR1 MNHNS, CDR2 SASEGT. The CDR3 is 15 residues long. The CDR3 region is CAGSWAGEVTDTQCF. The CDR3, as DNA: TGTGCCGGAAGTTGGGCCGGGGAAGTCACAGATACGCAGTGTTTT.

Written as DNA, the CDR3 is TGCAGCGTGGCGCGGCAGGGAGTAGGCAATGAGCAGTTCTTC. It specifies CSVARQGVGNEQFF. The rearrangement uses TRBV29-1 and TRBJ2-1; D tentatively fits TRBD1 or TRBD2 (5 bases each). This CDR3 spans 14 amino acids. Trimming pared 6 bases from V and 6 bases from J, leaving 18 bases between. The germline CDR1 and CDR2 sequences are SQVTM and ANQGSEA.

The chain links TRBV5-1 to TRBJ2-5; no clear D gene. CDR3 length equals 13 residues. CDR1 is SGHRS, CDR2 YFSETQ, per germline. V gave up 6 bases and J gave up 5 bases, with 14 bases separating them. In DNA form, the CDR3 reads TGCGCCAGCACCAACACAGTGGAGGAGACCCAGTACTTC. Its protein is CASTNTVEETQYF.

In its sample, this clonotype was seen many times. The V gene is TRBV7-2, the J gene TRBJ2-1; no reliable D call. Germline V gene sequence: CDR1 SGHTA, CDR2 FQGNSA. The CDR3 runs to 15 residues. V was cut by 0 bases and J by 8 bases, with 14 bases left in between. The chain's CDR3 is CASSLAYWGRDEQFF. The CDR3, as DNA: TGTGCCAGCAGCTTAGCGTATTGGGGTCGGGATGAGCAGTTCTTC.

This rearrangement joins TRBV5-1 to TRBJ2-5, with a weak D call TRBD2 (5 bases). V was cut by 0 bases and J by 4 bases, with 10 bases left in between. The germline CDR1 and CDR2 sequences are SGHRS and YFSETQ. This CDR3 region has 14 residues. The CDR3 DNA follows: TGCGCCAGCAGCTTGGACGGGAAAGGAGAGACCCAGTACTTC. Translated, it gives CASSLDGKGETQYF.

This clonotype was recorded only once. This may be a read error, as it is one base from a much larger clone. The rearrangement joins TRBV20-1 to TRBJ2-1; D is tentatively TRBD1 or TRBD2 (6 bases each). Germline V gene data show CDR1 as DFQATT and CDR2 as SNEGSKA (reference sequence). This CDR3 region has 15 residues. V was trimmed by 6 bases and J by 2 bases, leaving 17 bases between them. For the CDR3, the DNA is TGCAGTGCGCGAGGGGGGAGAGGGACCTACAATGAGCAGTTCTTC. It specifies CSARGGRGTYNEQFF.

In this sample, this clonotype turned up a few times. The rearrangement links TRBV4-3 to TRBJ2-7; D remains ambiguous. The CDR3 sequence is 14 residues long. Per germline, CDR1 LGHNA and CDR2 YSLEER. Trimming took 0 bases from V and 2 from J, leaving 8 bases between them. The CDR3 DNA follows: TGCGCCAGCAGCCAAGATCTGGCGGCCTACGAGCAGTACTTC. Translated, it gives CASSQDLAAYEQYF.

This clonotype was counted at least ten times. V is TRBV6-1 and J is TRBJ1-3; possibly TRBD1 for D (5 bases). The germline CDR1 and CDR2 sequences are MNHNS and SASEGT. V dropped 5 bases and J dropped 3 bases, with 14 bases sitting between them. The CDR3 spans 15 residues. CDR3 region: CASSWDAAIGNTIYF. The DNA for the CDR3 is TGTGCCAGCAGTTGGGACGCAGCGATTGGAAACACCATATATTTT.

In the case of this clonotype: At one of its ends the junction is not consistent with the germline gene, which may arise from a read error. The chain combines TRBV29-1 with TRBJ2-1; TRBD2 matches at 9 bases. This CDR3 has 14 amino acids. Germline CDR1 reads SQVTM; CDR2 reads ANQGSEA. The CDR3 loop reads CNVVSREGLDEQFF. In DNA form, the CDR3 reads TGCAACGTTGTCTCGCGGGAGGGCCTAGATGAGCAGTTCTTC.

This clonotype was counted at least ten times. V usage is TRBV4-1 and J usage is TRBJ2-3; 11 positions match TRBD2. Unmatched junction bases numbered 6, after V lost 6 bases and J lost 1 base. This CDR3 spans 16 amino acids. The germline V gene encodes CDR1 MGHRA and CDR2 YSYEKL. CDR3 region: CASRNTGLAGTDTQYF. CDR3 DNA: TGCGCCAGCAGGAATACGGGACTAGCGGGCACAGATACGCAGTATTTT.

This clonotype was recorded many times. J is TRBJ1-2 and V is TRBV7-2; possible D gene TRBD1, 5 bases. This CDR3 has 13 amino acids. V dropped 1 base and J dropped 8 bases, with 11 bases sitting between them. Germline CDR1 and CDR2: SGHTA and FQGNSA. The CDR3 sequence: CASSLDRRQGYTF. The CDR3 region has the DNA TGTGCCAGCAGCTTAGACAGGCGTCAAGGCTACACCTTC.

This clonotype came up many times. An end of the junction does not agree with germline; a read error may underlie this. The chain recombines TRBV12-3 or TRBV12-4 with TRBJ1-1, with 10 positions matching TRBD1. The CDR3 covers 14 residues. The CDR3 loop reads CASSPGQGNPEAFF. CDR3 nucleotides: TGTGCCAGCAGCCCGGGACAGGGGAACCCTGAAGCTTTCTTT.

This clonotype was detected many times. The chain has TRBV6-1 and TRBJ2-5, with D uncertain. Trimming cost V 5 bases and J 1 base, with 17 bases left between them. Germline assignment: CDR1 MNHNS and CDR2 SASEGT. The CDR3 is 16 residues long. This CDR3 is CASSFTRRARQETQYF. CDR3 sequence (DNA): TGTGCCAGCAGTTTCACCCGGAGAGCTCGCCAAGAGACCCAGTACTTC.

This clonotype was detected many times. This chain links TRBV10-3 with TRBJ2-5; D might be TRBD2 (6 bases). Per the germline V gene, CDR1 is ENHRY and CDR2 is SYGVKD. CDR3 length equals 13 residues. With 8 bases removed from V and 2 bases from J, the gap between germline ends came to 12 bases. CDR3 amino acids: CAIGRDLQETQYF. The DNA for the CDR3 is TGTGCCATCGGCCGGGACTTACAAGAGACCCAGTACTTC.

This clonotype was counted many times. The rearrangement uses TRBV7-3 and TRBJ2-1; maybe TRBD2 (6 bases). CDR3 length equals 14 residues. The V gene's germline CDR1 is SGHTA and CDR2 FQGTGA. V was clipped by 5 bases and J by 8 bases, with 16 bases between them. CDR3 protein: CASSASGTQDEQFF. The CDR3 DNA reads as TGTGCCAGCAGCGCATCCGGGACTCAGGATGAGCAGTTCTTC.

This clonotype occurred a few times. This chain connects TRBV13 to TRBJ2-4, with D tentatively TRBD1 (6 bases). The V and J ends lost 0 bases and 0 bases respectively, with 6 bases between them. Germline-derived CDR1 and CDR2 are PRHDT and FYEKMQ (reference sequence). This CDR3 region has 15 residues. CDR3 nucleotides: TGTGCCAGCAGCTTAGGGGGACAAGCCAAAAACATTCAGTACTTC. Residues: CASSLGGQAKNIQYF.

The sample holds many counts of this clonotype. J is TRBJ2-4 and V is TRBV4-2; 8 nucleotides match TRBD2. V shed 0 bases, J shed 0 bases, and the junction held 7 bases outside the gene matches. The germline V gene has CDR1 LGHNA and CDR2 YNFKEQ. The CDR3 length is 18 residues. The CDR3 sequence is CASSQEGLAGLAKNIQYF. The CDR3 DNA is TGTGCCAGCAGCCAAGAAGGTCTAGCGGGCTTAGCCAAAAACATTCAGTACTTC.

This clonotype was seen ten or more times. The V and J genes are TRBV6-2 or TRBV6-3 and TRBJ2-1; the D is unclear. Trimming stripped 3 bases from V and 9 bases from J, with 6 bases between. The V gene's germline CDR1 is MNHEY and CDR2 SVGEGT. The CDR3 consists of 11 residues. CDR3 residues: CASSYQSEQFF. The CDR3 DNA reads TGTGCCAGCAGTTATCAATCTGAGCAGTTCTTC.

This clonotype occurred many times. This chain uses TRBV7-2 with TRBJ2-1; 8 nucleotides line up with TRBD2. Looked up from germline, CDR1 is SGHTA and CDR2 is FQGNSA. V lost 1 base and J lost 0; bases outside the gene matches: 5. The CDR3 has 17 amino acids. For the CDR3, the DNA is TGTGCCAGCAGCTTAGGGCGGCTAGCGGGCTCCTACAATGAGCAGTTCTTC. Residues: CASSLGRLAGSYNEQFF.

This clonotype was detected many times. Here the CDR3 reads CASSEFRGYTF. The CDR3 coding sequence is TGTGCCAGCAGTGAGTTTAGAGGCTACACCTTC. This sequence joins TRBV2 and TRBJ1-2; the D is unclear. Looked up from germline, CDR1 is SNHLY and CDR2 is FYNNEI. CDR3 length: 11 amino acids. Trimming stripped 3 bases from V and 8 bases from J, with 7 bases between. Variable domain in full (rest from reference TRBV2 and TRBJ1-2): EPEVTQTPSHQVTQMGQEVILRCVPISNHLYFYWYRQILGQKVEFLVSFYNNEISEKSEIFDDQFSVERPDGSNFTLKIRSTKLEDSAMYFCASSEFRGYTFGSGTRLTVV.

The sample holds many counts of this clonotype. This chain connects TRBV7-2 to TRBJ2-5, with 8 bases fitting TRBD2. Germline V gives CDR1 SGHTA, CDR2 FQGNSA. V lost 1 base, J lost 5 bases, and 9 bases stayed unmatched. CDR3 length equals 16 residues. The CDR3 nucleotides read TGTGCCAGCAGCTTAGGCGGGACTAGTCGGAGGGAGACCCAGTACTTC. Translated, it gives CASSLGGTSRRETQYF.

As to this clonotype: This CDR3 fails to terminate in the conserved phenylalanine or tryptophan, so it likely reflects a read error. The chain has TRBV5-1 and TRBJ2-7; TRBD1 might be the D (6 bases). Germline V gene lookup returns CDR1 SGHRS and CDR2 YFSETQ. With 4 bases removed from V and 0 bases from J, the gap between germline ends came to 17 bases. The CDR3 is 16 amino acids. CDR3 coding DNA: TGCGCCAGCAGCATAAACGACAGGACCAGCTCCTACGAGCAGTACCTC. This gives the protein CASSINDRTSSYEQYL.

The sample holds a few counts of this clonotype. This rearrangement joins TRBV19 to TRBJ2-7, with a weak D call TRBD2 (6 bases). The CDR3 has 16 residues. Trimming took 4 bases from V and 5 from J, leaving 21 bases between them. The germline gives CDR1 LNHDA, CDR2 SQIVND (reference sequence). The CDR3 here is CASSRTRTIGTDEQYF. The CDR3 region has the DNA TGTGCCAGTAGTAGAACCCGGACTATCGGCACCGACGAGCAGTACTTC. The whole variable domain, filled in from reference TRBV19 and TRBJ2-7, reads DGGITQSPKYLFRKEGQNVTLSCEQNLNHDAMYWYRQDPGQGLRLIYYSQIVNDFQKGDIAEGYSVSREKKESFPLTVTSAQKNPTAFYLCASSRTRTIGTDEQYFGPGTRLTVT.